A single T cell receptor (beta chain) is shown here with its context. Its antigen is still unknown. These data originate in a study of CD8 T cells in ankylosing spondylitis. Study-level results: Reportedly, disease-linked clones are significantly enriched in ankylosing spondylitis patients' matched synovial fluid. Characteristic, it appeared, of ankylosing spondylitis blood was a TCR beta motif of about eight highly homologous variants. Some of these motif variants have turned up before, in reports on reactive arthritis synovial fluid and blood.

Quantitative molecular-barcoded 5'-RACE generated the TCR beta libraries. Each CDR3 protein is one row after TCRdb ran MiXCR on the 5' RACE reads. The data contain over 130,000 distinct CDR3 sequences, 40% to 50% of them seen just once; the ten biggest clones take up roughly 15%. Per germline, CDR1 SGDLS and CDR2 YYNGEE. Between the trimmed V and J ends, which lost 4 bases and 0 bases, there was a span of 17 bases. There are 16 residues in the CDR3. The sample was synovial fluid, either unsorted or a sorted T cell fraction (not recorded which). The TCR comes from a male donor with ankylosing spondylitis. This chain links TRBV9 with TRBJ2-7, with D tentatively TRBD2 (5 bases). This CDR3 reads CASSSTAGGSSYEQYF. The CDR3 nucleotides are TGTGCCAGCAGCTCTACGGCGGGCGGTAGCTCCTACGAGCAGTACTTC.